This TCR beta chain was documented in a study of OX40 agonist ivuxolimab in advanced cancers. Context from the whole study: Ivuxolimab was an agonistic, fully human IgG2 monoclonal antibody directed against OX40 (CD134), a costimulatory receptor. Intravenous ivuxolimab was administered to patients every 2 weeks at six dose levels: 0.01, 0.1, 0.3, 1.5, 3 and 10 mg/kg. Partial responses were achieved by three dose-escalation patients, of whom one had hepatocellular carcinoma and two had cutaneous melanoma. The paper reports the monotherapy dose-escalation portion (N = 52 patients) of the phase I ivuxolimab trial. The point of sequencing TCRbeta in the periphery was to test whether ivuxolimab changed TCR sequence diversity and drove clonal T-cell expansion. Among the roughly 50 dose-escalation patients, 19 had hepatocellular carcinoma, approximately 15 melanoma, 9 renal cell carcinoma and 9 head and neck cancer. The dose-escalation cohort was roughly 80% male with a mean age of 60 years, ranging from roughly 20 to 80. Prior anti-PD-1, anti-PD-L1 or anti-CTLA-4 therapy was permitted, and approximately 42% of dose-escalation patients had received checkpoint inhibitors.

Genomic DNA was isolated from the sorted cells so that the TCRbeta CDR3 region could be sequenced. The immunoSEQ Assay was used for sequencing of TCRbeta CDR3 regions. The clones in this table, taken by TCRdb from immuneACCESS, are in-frame only. Not every clone is retained; where verified, under half of the shortfall comes from an unresolved V gene, and the cause of the rest is unknown. Across this sample there are some 70,000 clones, with around 90% seen only once. About 0.95% of the sample is in the top ten clones. The CDR3 sequence holds 13 residues, the cysteine and phenylalanine included. Only the CDR3 DNA stays, 39 bases, in frame from base 1. Per the germline V gene, KGHSH is the CDR1 and LQKENI is the CDR2. General findings and caveats noted by the study authors: Low levels of normalized T-cell clonal expansion were also seen in some nonresponding patients. At doses from 0.1 to 3.0 mg/kg, clonal expansion was seen in both CD4+ and CD8+ blood T cells between baseline and week 6. Which antigens the clonally expanded peripheral T cells were specific for was not determined. Partial responders in the 0.1-3.0 mg/kg groups had among the lowest normalized peripheral clonal expansion, especially among CD8+ T cells. After ivuxolimab, CD8+ T cells had more expanded clones than CD4+ T cells on average.

Patients with autoimmune disease history or receiving systemic immunosuppression were excluded from the trial. Peripheral blood for TCR sequencing was collected from all dose cohorts at baseline, on cycle 4 day 1, and on cycle 7 day 1. Samples came from an open-label, multicenter, first-in-human phase I dose-escalation trial of ivuxolimab. The trial enrolled adults with locally advanced or metastatic head and neck squamous cell, hepatocellular, melanoma or renal cell carcinoma. Before TCR sequencing, CD4+ and CD8+ T cells were separately sorted from peripheral blood. In regard to this clone: This clone's antigen is unknown. Nothing much larger sits one base from this clone, and base qualities are not available.

Recombination linked TRBV18 to TRBJ2-5; TRBD1 might be the D gene, on 5 matching bases. The DNA end is a closer match to TRBJ2-7, so the J assignment may be wrong. This TCR derives from an adult with an advanced solid tumor such as melanoma, head and neck, liver or kidney cancer. Material: CD4+ or CD8+ T cells sorted from blood, obtained in a trial of the OX40 agonist ivuxolimab. The encoded CDR3 is CASSPGRAYEQYF. Here is the DNA: TGTGCCAGCTCACCAGGCAGGGCCTACGAGCAGTACTTC.